The 19 T cell receptor beta chains in this list originate from one sample, sequenced in a study of vaccination effects on CD4 cells after COVID-19. Sequencing used immunoSEQ multiplex PCR; TCRdb keeps in-frame clones, though not all of them. The sample includes approximately 70,000 clones, 60% to 75% seen only once; the top ten take 5% to 6%. For these TCRs, the target antigens are not known. Antigen-specific CD4+ T cells were expanded with viral peptide pools in the ViraFEST assay before sequencing. Having been cultured for around nine days, the cells underwent CD4+ T cell isolation. The infection with SARS-CoV-2 (confirmed by PCR) occurred in this person between March and December 2020. Specimen: CD4+ T cells from PBMCs cultured with HIV peptides, collected before COVID-19 vaccination. The subset: HIV-1 Nef peptide pool negative control/reference culture. All receptors come from a human donor who had a prior SARS-CoV-2 infection.

The genes are TRBV2 and TRBJ1-2; 7 bases map to TRBD1. The CDR3 runs 15 residues. Germline V gene lookup returns CDR1 SNHLY and CDR2 FYNNEI. V lost 6 bases, J lost 2 bases, and 9 bases stayed unmatched. As DNA, the CDR3 is TGTGCCAGCAGGAATCGACAGGGTGGAAACTATGGCTACACCTTC. It encodes CASRNRQGGNYGYTF.

The chain couples TRBV18 to TRBJ2-3; D uncertain. The CDR3 is made up of 15 amino acids. In germline, CDR1 is KGHSH, CDR2 LQKENI. The V end was cut by 3 bases, the J end by 3 bases, with 13 bases between. CDR3 in DNA: TGTGCCAGCTCACCTCCATCCGGGCGTACAGATACGCAGTATTTT. Its translation: CASSPPSGRTDTQYF.

The sample holds a few counts of this clone. The genes are TRBV7-3 and TRBJ2-3; D unresolved. Germline-derived CDR1 and CDR2 are SGHTA and FQGTGA. Trimming shortened V by 5 bases and J by 0 bases, and 6 bases separated the two germline ends. The CDR3 sequence is 13 residues long. The CDR3 protein is CASSLQSTDTQYF. The CDR3 DNA sequence: TGTGCCAGCAGCCTACAGAGCACAGATACGCAGTATTTT. Full variable domain (rest looked up from reference TRBV7-3 and TRBJ2-3): GAGVSQTPSNKVTEKGKYVELRCDPISGHTALYWYRQSLGQGPEFLIYFQGTGAADDSGLPNDRFFAVRPEGSVSTLKIQRTERGDSAVYLCASSLQSTDTQYFGPGTRLTVL.

This clone was recorded only once. The chain joins TRBV7-9 to TRBJ1-1; possible D gene TRBD1, 5 bases. Trimming pared 6 bases from V and 0 bases from J, leaving 8 bases between. Germline CDR1 and CDR2: SEHNR and FQNEAQ (reference sequence). The length of the CDR3 is 13 residues. CDR3 protein: CASREQVNTEAFF. In DNA, the CDR3 is TGTGCCAGCAGGGAACAGGTGAACACTGAAGCTTTCTTT.

Only a few counts were recorded for this clone. The chain combines TRBV5-1 with TRBJ2-7; D uncertain. The V and J ends lost 5 bases and 5 bases respectively, with 14 bases between them. This CDR3 is built from 13 residues. Germline-derived CDR1 and CDR2 are SGHRS and YFSETQ. This CDR3 reads CASRISTTHEQYF. In DNA, the CDR3 is TGCGCCAGCAGAATCAGTACGACGCACGAGCAGTACTTC. The full variable domain, in which reference TRBV5-1 and TRBJ2-7 provide the parts outside the CDR3, is KAGVTQTPRYLIKTRGQQVTLSCSPISGHRSVSWYQQTPGQGLQFLFEYFSETQRNKGNFPGRFSGRQFSNSRSEMNVSTLELGDSALYLCASRISTTHEQYFGPGTRLTVT.

V and J are TRBV9 and TRBJ2-7; no firm D call. Trimming cost V 2 bases and J 2 bases, with 14 bases left between them. The germline V gene has CDR1 SGDLS and CDR2 YYNGEE. The CDR3 length is 15 residues. CDR3: CASSVSPRGAYEQYF. For the CDR3, the DNA is TGTGCCAGCAGCGTTAGCCCCCGTGGGGCCTACGAGCAGTACTTC.

V and J are TRBV5-6 and TRBJ2-2; D may be TRBD1 (6 bases). CDR1 and CDR2 (germline): SGHDT, YYEEEE. The CDR3 sequence is 16 residues long. V was clipped by 1 base and J by 0 bases, with 10 bases between them. In DNA, the CDR3 is TGTGCCAGCAGCTTGCAGACAGGCTCGAACACCGGGGAGCTGTTTTTT. It translates to CASSLQTGSNTGELFF.

The genes are TRBV6-5 and TRBJ1-1; unclear D gene. V lost 6 bases and J lost 2, with 13 bases in between. The length of the CDR3 is 14 residues. CDR1 MNHEY and CDR2 SVGAGI come from the germline V gene. The CDR3 sequence: CASRFNVGNTEAFF. DNA of the CDR3: TGTGCCAGCAGATTTAACGTAGGAAACACTGAAGCTTTCTTT.

This sequence joins TRBV6-2 or TRBV6-3 and TRBJ2-5; 9 positions match TRBD2. Germline-derived CDR1 and CDR2 are MNHEY and SVGEGT. This CDR3 has 15 residues. V lost 5 bases to trimming and J lost 5 bases; unmatched junction nucleotides: 9. The CDR3 sequence is CASSPTGTSSETQYF. DNA for the CDR3: TGTGCCAGCAGTCCGACCGGGACTAGCTCGGAGACCCAGTACTTC.

This sequence joins TRBV7-3 and TRBJ1-2; D may be TRBD1 (5 bases). The CDR3 consists of 15 residues. Germline V CDR1 and CDR2: SGHTA, FQGTGA. Trimming stripped 3 bases from V and 2 bases from J, with 13 bases between. The CDR3 DNA follows: TGTGCCAGCAGCTTGCATGGGCGGGACAACTATGGCTACACCTTC. Protein: CASSLHGRDNYGYTF.

This clone was counted a single time. The J gene is TRBJ2-4, the V gene TRBV30; 7 positions match TRBD1. V shed 3 bases, J shed 1 base, and the junction held 3 bases outside the gene matches. The germline CDR1 and CDR2 sequences are GTSNPN and SVGIG (reference sequence). This CDR3 contains 14 residues. The CDR3 protein is CAWSQQGAKNIQYF. The CDR3 DNA reads as TGTGCCTGGAGCCAACAGGGGGCCAAAAACATTCAGTACTTC.

V and J are TRBV5-1 and TRBJ2-1, with 8 bases lining up with TRBD2. Germline V gives CDR1 SGHRS, CDR2 YFSETQ. V shed 0 bases and J 7 bases; nucleotides not matched to a gene: 9. This CDR3 is 16 amino acids long. The CDR3 bases are TGCGCCAGCAGCTTGGCGCCGGGACTAGGTCCGAATGAGCAGTTCTTC. Translated, it gives CASSLAPGLGPNEQFF.

This rearrangement joins TRBV7-9 to TRBJ2-4; unclear D gene. Looked up from germline, CDR1 is SEHNR and CDR2 is FQNEAQ (reference sequence). Trimming cost V 0 bases and J 6 bases, with 6 bases left between them. The CDR3 totals 13 residues. The CDR3 coding sequence is TGTGCCAGCAGCTTAGCGGGGTCAAACATTCAGTACTTC. Amino acid sequence: CASSLAGSNIQYF.

The chain uses TRBV4-3 and TRBJ2-5; 9 bases fit TRBD2. Germline CDR1 is LGHNA and CDR2 is YSLEER. The CDR3 has 18 residues. Trimming at V came to 0 bases and at J to 3 bases, leaving 11 bases not matched to a gene. The CDR3 region has the DNA TGCGCCAGCAGCCAAGAGTGGCCTAGCGGGGAATGGGAAGAGACCCAGTACTTC. Amino acid sequence: CASSQEWPSGEWEETQYF.

The rearrangement joins TRBV2 to TRBJ1-1; a possible D gene is TRBD1 (6 bases). The CDR3 extends over 15 amino acids. Germline CDR1 SNHLY, CDR2 FYNNEI. V lost 7 bases, J lost 1 base, and 16 bases lay in between. The CDR3 protein is CASNKGLQGNTEAFF. In nucleotides, the CDR3 is TGTGCCAGCAATAAGGGTTTACAGGGGAACACTGAAGCTTTCTTT.

The V call is TRBV4-1, the J call TRBJ1-5; D unclear. This CDR3 comprises 15 residues. Germline-derived CDR1 and CDR2 are MGHRA and YSYEKL. Trimming stripped 0 bases from V and 7 bases from J, with 13 bases between. CDR3 loop: CASSQEKASWQPQHF. DNA for the CDR3: TGCGCCAGCAGCCAAGAAAAGGCCTCGTGGCAGCCCCAGCATTTT.

The chain is built from TRBV27 and TRBJ2-1; D perhaps matches TRBD2 (5 bases). CDR3 length: 15 amino acids. CDR1 is MNHEY and CDR2 is SMNVEV in the germline V gene (reference sequence). V gave up 5 bases and J gave up 6 bases, with 17 bases separating them. The CDR3 spells CASSPHTDYLNEQFF. Written as DNA, the CDR3 is TGTGCCAGCAGTCCCCACACCGACTACCTCAATGAGCAGTTCTTC.

J is TRBJ2-1 and V is TRBV7-2, with 9 positions matching TRBD2. The CDR3 is 18 amino acids. Looked up from germline, CDR1 is SGHTA and CDR2 is FQGNSA. The V segment lost 5 bases and the J segment 0 bases; nucleotides outside the gene matches: 11. The CDR3 region has the DNA TGTGCCAGCAGCAACCCTGTGGGAGCGGGGGGCTCCTACAATGAGCAGTTCTTC. Translation: CASSNPVGAGGSYNEQFF.

This clone showed up just a few times. The rearrangement uses TRBV2 and TRBJ1-4; D unclear. Trimming pared 8 bases from V and 1 base from J, leaving 11 bases between. Germline lookup yields CDR1 SNHLY and CDR2 FYNNEI. The CDR3 loop spans 14 amino acids. CDR3: CASSSLGTNEKLFF. CDR3 bases: TGTGCCAGCTCGAGCCTCGGAACTAATGAAAAACTGTTTTTT.